The T cell receptor beta chain described here comes from a study of blood T cell repertoires in COVID-19. Clones were sequenced by immunoSEQ multiplex PCR, and TCRdb holds only the in-frame ones, with some missing. The data contain 310,000 or so clones, 87% of them singletons. The V end lost 4 bases, the J end lost 6 bases, and 11 bases lay between the germline ends. Germline V lookup: CDR1 LGHDT, CDR2 YNNKEL (reference sequence). The CDR3 has 13 amino acids. This sequence joins TRBV3-1 (or the pseudogene TRBV3-2) and TRBJ2-3; TRBD2 is a possible D gene (7 bases). This TCR derives from a woman aged 25 to 39 who had recovered from COVID-19. What was sequenced was PBMCs or T cells enriched from blood (not recorded which). CDR3: CASSPGGRDTQYF. CDR3 DNA: TGTGCCAGCAGCCCGGGGGGCCGGGATACGCAGTATTTT.